One and the same sample provided the 15 T cell receptor beta chains below, sequenced in a study of human versus mouse CDR3 diversity and MHC coevolution (dated by TCRdb to the late 2010s). Libraries were made using the immunoSEQ multiplex PCR assay. The clones in this table, taken by TCRdb from immuneACCESS, are in-frame only. Not every clone is retained; where verified, under half of the shortfall comes from an unresolved V gene, and the cause of the rest is unknown. In this sample the table shows about 60,000 clones, over 90% of which occur a single time. The ten largest clonotypes hold over 15% of the sample. The sequencing sample was made of naive CD4+ T cells from blood. Interpreted using the paper, the cell subset or site label stands for: CD45RO-negative CD62L-positive naive CD4 T cells. The receptors stem from a person aged 55 to 75 in good health.

In regard to this clone: Other DNA sequences of this sample code for an identical CDR3. This chain connects TRBV5-5 to TRBJ2-7; D is uncertain. This CDR3 region has 13 residues. The V end was cut by 0 bases, the J end by 7 bases, with 11 bases between. Germline V CDR1 and CDR2: SGHKS, YYEKEE (reference sequence). The CDR3 here is CASSLGLDGEQYF. The CDR3 nucleotides read TGTGCCAGCAGCTTGGGTCTAGATGGGGAGCAGTACTTC.

CDR3 nucleotide sequence: TGTGCCAGCAGCCTTCATTGGAGCTCTGGAAACACCATATATTTT. Translated: CASSLHWSSGNTIYF. The chain links TRBV9 to TRBJ1-3, with D unresolved. The CDR3 extends over 15 amino acids. Trimming took off 4 bases at V and 0 bases at J, with 11 bases between the two ends. Germline V gene sequence: CDR1 SGDLS, CDR2 YYNGEE.

J is TRBJ2-7 and V is TRBV10-3; 14 bases match TRBD2. Trimming removed 7 bases from V and 2 bases from J; junction bases left unmatched: 4. This CDR3 is 15 amino acids long. Germline V gene lookup returns CDR1 ENHRY and CDR2 SYGVKD. The CDR3 DNA reads as TGTGCCATCAACCCGGGACTAGCGGGAGCCTACGAGCAGTACTTC. Amino acid sequence: CAINPGLAGAYEQYF.

V usage is TRBV5-4 and J usage is TRBJ2-3, with D perhaps matching TRBD2 (5 bases). CDR3 length: 14 residues. Germline V gene sequence: CDR1 SGHNT, CDR2 YYREEE (reference sequence). V was cut by 4 bases and J by 1 base, with 10 bases left in between. This CDR3 reads CASSEGRGTDTQYF. For the CDR3, the DNA is TGTGCCAGCAGCGAAGGGCGGGGCACAGATACGCAGTATTTT.

In the case of this clone: The sample holds other DNA sequences that translate to the same CDR3. CDR3 region: CASSSRQAGTDTQYF. Here the CDR3 DNA reads TGTGCCAGCAGCTCCCGACAGGCCGGCACAGATACGCAGTATTTT. The V gene is TRBV7-2, the J gene TRBJ2-3, with TRBD1 as a possible D gene (6 bases). CDR1 is SGHTA, CDR2 FQGNSA, per germline. The CDR3 is 15 amino acids. V lost 4 bases, J lost 1 base, and 12 bases lay in between.

This clone came up once. This sequence joins TRBV7-8 and TRBJ2-5; weak D call: TRBD1 (5 bases). The DNA matches TRBJ2-7 better at its end, which makes the J call doubtful. In germline, CDR1 is SGHVS, CDR2 FQNEAQ. CDR3 size: 12 residues. The CDR3 here is CASSLQGYEQYF. CDR3 nucleotide sequence: TGTGCCAGCAGCTTACAGGGCTACGAGCAGTACTTC.

The genes are TRBV6-1 and TRBJ2-7; tentatively, D is TRBD2 (5 bases). This CDR3 has 14 residues. V lost 3 bases and J 0 bases, leaving 9 bases between the germline ends. Per the germline V gene, CDR1 is MNHNS and CDR2 is SASEGT. CDR3 sequence (DNA): TGTGCCAGCAGTGATCAGGCGGGCTCCTACGAGCAGTACTTC. It translates to CASSDQAGSYEQYF.

The chain has TRBV5-1 and TRBJ2-3; D is perhaps TRBD1 (5 bases). Germline V lookup: CDR1 SGHRS, CDR2 YFSETQ. Trimming removed 7 bases at V and 0 bases at J, with 18 bases between. CDR3 length: 16 amino acids. The CDR3 region is CASGDLGDPSTDTQYF. In nucleotides, the CDR3 is TGCGCCAGCGGCGACCTAGGGGATCCTAGCACAGATACGCAGTATTTT.

The count of this clone is one. This chain connects TRBV27 to TRBJ2-1; 10 bases are a match to TRBD2. The CDR3 contains 15 residues. Germline CDR1 reads MNHEY; CDR2 reads SMNVEV (reference sequence). The J segment lost 6 bases and the V segment lost 2 bases, leaving 4 bases of the junction unmatched. The CDR3 DNA reads as TGTGCCAGCAGTTTACTAGCGGGAGCGCTCAATGAGCAGTTCTTC. Translation gives CASSLLAGALNEQFF.

The chain is built from TRBV11-2 and TRBJ2-3, with D possibly matching TRBD2 (5 bases). V was cut by 5 bases and J by 2 bases, with 17 bases left in between. The CDR3 has 16 residues. Germline lookup yields CDR1 SGHAT and CDR2 FQNNGV. This chain's CDR3 is CASSRAGSVTTDTQYF. As DNA, the CDR3 is TGTGCCAGCAGCCGGGCGGGTAGTGTAACCACAGATACGCAGTATTTT.

The chain employs TRBV5-6 and TRBJ2-2; 7 nucleotides line up with TRBD1. Per germline, CDR1 SGHDT and CDR2 YYEEEE. V was pared by 4 bases and J by 5 bases, with 5 bases of the junction left unmatched. This CDR3 region has 14 residues. CDR3 amino acids: CASSARQGTGELFF. Written as DNA, the CDR3 is TGTGCCAGCAGCGCCCGACAGGGAACCGGGGAGCTGTTTTTT. Supplemented by reference TRBV5-6 and TRBJ2-2, the full variable domain reads DAGVTQSPTHLIKTRGQQVTLRCSPKSGHDTVSWYQQALGQGPQFIFQYYEEEERQRGNFPDRFSGHQFPNYSSELNVNALLLGDSALYLCASSARQGTGELFFGEGSRLTVL.

The V call is TRBV7-9, the J call TRBJ2-1, with 10 bases fitting TRBD2. The germline V gene encodes CDR1 SEHNR and CDR2 FQNEAQ (reference sequence). The V and J ends lost 1 base and 5 bases, in that order; junction bases with no gene match: 2. The CDR3 is 15 residues long. The CDR3 region has the DNA TGTGCCAGCAGCTTAGGAGGACTAGCGGACAATGAGCAGTTCTTC. This encodes CASSLGGLADNEQFF. The full variable domain, completed using reference TRBV7-9 and TRBJ2-1, is DTGVSQNPRHKITKRGQNVTFRCDPISEHNRLYWYRQTLGQGPEFLTYFQNEAQLEKSRLLSDRFSAERPKGSFSTLEIQRTEQGDSAMYLCASSLGGLADNEQFFGPGTRLTVL.

This clone has only one observation. The chain recombines TRBV5-1 with TRBJ2-7; 9 bases agree with TRBD2. The V gene end was trimmed by 2 bases and the J gene end by 0 bases; junction bases not matched to a gene: 3. CDR1 SGHRS and CDR2 YFSETQ come from the germline V gene. The CDR3 loop spans 15 amino acids. The DNA for the CDR3 is TGCGCCAGCAGCTTCGTAGCGGGAGCCTCCTACGAGCAGTACTTC. Translation: CASSFVAGASYEQYF.

This chain links TRBV2 with TRBJ1-5, with TRBD1 matching 7 bases. The CDR3 extends over 16 amino acids. V dropped 8 bases and J dropped 3; count of bases not matched to a gene: 13. Germline assignment: CDR1 SNHLY and CDR2 FYNNEI. Here the CDR3 DNA reads TGTGCCAGCCGGCCTGACACAGGGGTTCCCAATCAGCCCCAGCATTTT. It encodes CASRPDTGVPNQPQHF.

The DNA for the CDR3 is TGTGCCAGCAGCGTCCTAGCGGGAGGCACAGATACGCAGTATTTT. Protein sequence: CASSVLAGGTDTQYF. The chain combines TRBV2 with TRBJ2-3; 10 bases line up with TRBD2. Looked up from germline, CDR1 is SNHLY and CDR2 is FYNNEI. V lost 6 bases to trimming and J lost 1 base; unmatched junction nucleotides: 4. CDR3 size: 15 residues. Looking up the rest from reference TRBV2 and TRBJ2-3 gives the full variable domain: EPEVTQTPSHQVTQMGQEVILRCVPISNHLYFYWYRQILGQKVEFLVSFYNNEISEKSEIFDDQFSVERPDGSNFTLKIRSTKLEDSAMYFCASSVLAGGTDTQYFGPGTRLTVL.